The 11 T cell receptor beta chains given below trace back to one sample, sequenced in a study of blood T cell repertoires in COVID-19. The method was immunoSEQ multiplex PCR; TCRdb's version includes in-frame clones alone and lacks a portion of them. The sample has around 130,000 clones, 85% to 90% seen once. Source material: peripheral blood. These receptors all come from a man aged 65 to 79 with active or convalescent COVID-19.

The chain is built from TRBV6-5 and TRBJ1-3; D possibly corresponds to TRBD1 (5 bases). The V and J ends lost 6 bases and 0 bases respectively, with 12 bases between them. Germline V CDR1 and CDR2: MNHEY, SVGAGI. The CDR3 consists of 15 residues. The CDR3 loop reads CASRPPGISGNTIYF. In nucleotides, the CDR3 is TGTGCCAGCAGGCCACCAGGGATCTCTGGAAACACCATATATTTT.

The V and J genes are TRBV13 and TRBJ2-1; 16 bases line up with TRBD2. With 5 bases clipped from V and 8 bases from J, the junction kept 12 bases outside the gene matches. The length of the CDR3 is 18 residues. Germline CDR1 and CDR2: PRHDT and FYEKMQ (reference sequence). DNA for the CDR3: TGTGCCAGCAGCGTCCCGGGACTAGCGGGAGGGCCTTCGGATGAGCAGTTCTTC. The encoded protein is CASSVPGLAGGPSDEQFF.

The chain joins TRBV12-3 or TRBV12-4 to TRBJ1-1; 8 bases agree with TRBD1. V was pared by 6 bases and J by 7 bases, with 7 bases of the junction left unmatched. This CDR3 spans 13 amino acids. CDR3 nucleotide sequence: TGTGCCAGCAGGAGGACAGGGTTGGGTGAAGCTTTCTTT. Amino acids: CASRRTGLGEAFF.

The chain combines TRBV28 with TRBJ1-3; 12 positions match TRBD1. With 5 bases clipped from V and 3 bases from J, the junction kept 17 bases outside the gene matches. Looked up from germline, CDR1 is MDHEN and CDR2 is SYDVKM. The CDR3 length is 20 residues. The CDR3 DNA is TGTGCCAGCAGTCCACGGCCTAAGGGACAGGGGGCTTGGTATGGAAACACCATATATTTT. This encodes CASSPRPKGQGAWYGNTIYF.

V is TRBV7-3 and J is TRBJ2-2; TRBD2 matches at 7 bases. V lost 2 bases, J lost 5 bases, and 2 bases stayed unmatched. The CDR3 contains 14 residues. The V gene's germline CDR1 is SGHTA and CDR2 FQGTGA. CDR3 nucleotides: TGTGCCAGCAGCTTAGCGGGAGTAACCGGGGAGCTGTTTTTT. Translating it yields CASSLAGVTGELFF. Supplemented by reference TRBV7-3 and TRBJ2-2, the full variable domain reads GAGVSQTPSNKVTEKGKYVELRCDPISGHTALYWYRQSLGQGPEFLIYFQGTGAADDSGLPNDRFFAVRPEGSVSTLKIQRTERGDSAVYLCASSLAGVTGELFFGEGSRLTVL.

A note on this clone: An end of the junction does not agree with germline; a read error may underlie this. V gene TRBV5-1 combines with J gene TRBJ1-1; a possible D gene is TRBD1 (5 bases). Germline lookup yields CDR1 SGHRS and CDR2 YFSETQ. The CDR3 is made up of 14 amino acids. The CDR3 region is CASGVQTVNTEAFF. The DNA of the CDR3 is TGCGCCAGCGGCGTCCAGACAGTGAACACTGAGGCTTTCTTT.

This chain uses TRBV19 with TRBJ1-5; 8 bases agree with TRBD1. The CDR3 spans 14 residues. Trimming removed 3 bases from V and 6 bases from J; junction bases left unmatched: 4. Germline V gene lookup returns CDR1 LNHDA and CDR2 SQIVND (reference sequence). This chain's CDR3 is CASSMTGEVQPQHF. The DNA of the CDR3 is TGTGCCAGTAGTATGACAGGGGAGGTTCAGCCCCAGCATTTT.

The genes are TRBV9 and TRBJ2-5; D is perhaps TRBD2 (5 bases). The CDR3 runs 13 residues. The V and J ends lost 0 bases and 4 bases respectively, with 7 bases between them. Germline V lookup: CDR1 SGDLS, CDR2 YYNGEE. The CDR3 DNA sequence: TGTGCCAGCAGCGTAGGAGGGAGAGAGACCCAGTACTTC. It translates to CASSVGGRETQYF.

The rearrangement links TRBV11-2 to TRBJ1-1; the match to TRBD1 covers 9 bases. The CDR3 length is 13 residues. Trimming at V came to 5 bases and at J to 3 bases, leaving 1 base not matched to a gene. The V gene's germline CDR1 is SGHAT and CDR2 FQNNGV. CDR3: CASSRQGDTEAFF. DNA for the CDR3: TGTGCCAGCAGCCGACAGGGGGACACTGAAGCTTTCTTT.

Here the CDR3 reads CASRRQASSYEQYF. CDR3 sequence (DNA): TGTGCCAGCCGGCGACAGGCAAGCTCCTACGAGCAGTACTTC. V usage is TRBV6-4 and J usage is TRBJ2-7, with D tentatively TRBD1 (6 bases). The CDR3 is made up of 14 amino acids. Germline lookup yields CDR1 MRHNA and CDR2 SNTAGT. Between the trimmed V and J ends, which lost 8 bases and 0 bases, there was a span of 14 bases.

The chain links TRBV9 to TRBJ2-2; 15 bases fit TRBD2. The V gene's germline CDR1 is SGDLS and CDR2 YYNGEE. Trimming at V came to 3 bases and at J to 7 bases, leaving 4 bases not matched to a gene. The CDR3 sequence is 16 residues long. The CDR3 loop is CASSAGTSGRFGELFF. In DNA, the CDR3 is TGTGCCAGCAGCGCCGGGACTAGCGGGAGGTTCGGGGAGCTGTTTTTT.